A selection of T cell receptor beta chains follows, all from one sample in a study of T cells after yellow fever vaccination. TCRdb fed the 5' RACE reads into MiXCR, producing one record per CDR3 protein. The sample lists some 350,000 distinct CDR3 sequences; around 10% were seen once. The input for sequencing was PBMCs, taken on the day of the first yellow fever vaccination. The receptors come from a man between 18 and 35 years old who received the YFV17D yellow fever vaccine. The CDR3 runs from the conserved cysteine through the conserved F or W. Fields, in order: J gene, clone size, V gene, D gene, CDR3 protein, CDR3 DNA. The D gene is left open where the match is weak. Size is omitted from some rows. Given values are once, few, many or a class for expanded clones.

TRBJ2-7 . TRBV29-1 . CSVRDFYEQYF TGCAGCGTTCGGGACTTCTACGAGCAGTACTTC
TRBJ2-3 . TRBV9 TRBD2 CASSSTSRRTSLDTQYF TGTGCCAGCAGCTCCACCAGTAGGAGGACTAGCCTGGATACGCAGTATTTT
TRBJ2-2 . TRBV5-5 . CASSLDSWGTGELFF TGTGCCAGCAGCTTAGACAGTTGGGGGACCGGGGAGCTGTTTTTT
TRBJ2-7 . TRBV27 . CASSGARNEQYF TGTGCCAGCAGTGGGGCGCGAAACGAGCAGTACTTC
TRBJ1-2 . TRBV20-1 . CSAPRIQDGYTF TGCAGTGCACCGAGAATCCAGGATGGCTACACCTTC
TRBJ2-1 few TRBV5-4 TRBD1 CASSPGQISYNEQFF TGTGCCAGCAGCCCGGGACAGATCAGCTACAATGAGCAGTTCTTC
TRBJ1-2 few TRBV7-9 TRBD1 CASSPERQGDYGYTF TGTGCCAGCAGCCCGGAGCGACAGGGGGACTATGGCTACACCTTC
TRBJ2-1 . TRBV5-5 TRBD1 CASTDRVEQFF TGTGCCAGCACAGACAGGGTCGAGCAGTTCTTC
TRBJ2-7 . TRBV15 TRBD1 CATSTRRGGSSYEQYF TGTGCCACCAGCACCAGGCGAGGGGGCAGCTCCTACGAGCAGTACTTC
TRBJ2-5 . TRBV18 TRBD1 CASSEDRVAQYF TGTGCCAGCTCAGAGGACAGGGTGGCCCAGTACTTC
TRBJ2-5 many TRBV5-1 . CASSAGWGNQETQYF TGCGCCAGCAGCGCAGGGTGGGGTAATCAGGAGACCCAGTACTTC
TRBJ1-1 few TRBV12-3/TRBV12-4 . CASSYRQHTEAFF TGTGCCAGCAGTTATCGGCAGCACACTGAAGCTTTCTTT
TRBJ2-1 few TRBV7-9 TRBD2 CASSLVPGGEQFF TGTGCCAGCAGCTTAGTACCGGGAGGTGAGCAGTTCTTC
TRBJ1-2 . TRBV2 . CASSEVGGDYGYTF TGTGCCAGCAGTGAAGTGGGGGGGGATTATGGCTACACCTTC
TRBJ2-1 many TRBV3-1 . CASSQEYGAQFF TGTGCCAGCAGCCAAGAATACGGGGCCCAGTTCTTC
TRBJ1-6 few TRBV7-2 . CASSLHSPLHF TGTGCCAGCAGCTTACATTCACCCCTCCACTTT
TRBJ1-1 many TRBV12-3/TRBV12-4 . CASSFYRDSDLEAFF TGTGCCAGCAGTTTTTACCGGGACTCGGATTTAGAAGCTTTCTTT
TRBJ1-1 few TRBV12-3/TRBV12-4 . CASRVGGTEAFF TGTGCCAGCAGGGTTGGAGGTACTGAAGCTTTCTTT
TRBJ1-2 . TRBV5-1 TRBD1 CASSKTGTGYEYGYTF TGCGCCAGCAGTAAAACCGGGACAGGGTATGAATATGGCTACACCTTC
TRBJ2-3 many TRBV7-2 . CASSPSLTSQGDTQYF TGTGCCAGCAGCCCCTCCCTTACTAGCCAAGGAGATACGCAGTATTTT
TRBJ2-7 . TRBV5-1 TRBD1 CASSSIGGQYEQYF TGCGCCAGCAGCTCTATTGGGGGACAGTACGAGCAGTACTTC
TRBJ2-3 . TRBV12-3/TRBV12-4 . CASSHSGGATDTQYF TGTGCCAGCAGTCATTCGGGCGGGGCCACAGATACGCAGTATTTT
TRBJ1-3 few TRBV12-3/TRBV12-4 . CASSVDGRSGNTIYF TGTGCCAGCAGCGTGGACGGACGCTCTGGAAACACCATATATTTT
TRBJ2-1 few TRBV12-3/TRBV12-4 . CASSNRYNEQFF TGTGCCAGCAGTAACAGGTACAATGAGCAGTTCTTC
TRBJ2-1 few TRBV6-1 . CASSRESSGDQRPYNEQFF TGTGCCAGCAGCCGTGAGAGCTCGGGGGACCAACGTCCCTACAATGAGCAGTTCTTC
TRBJ2-1 few TRBV20-1 . CSARDLEGANEQFF TGCAGTGCTAGAGATCTTGAAGGGGCTAATGAGCAGTTCTTC
TRBJ2-7 few TRBV6-5 . CASKLTVGVYEQYF TGTGCCAGCAAGTTGACAGTGGGAGTCTACGAGCAGTACTTC
TRBJ2-3 . TRBV4-1 TRBD2 CASSRGTSGGDTQYF TGCGCCAGCAGCCGCGGGACTAGCGGTGGGGATACGCAGTATTTT
TRBJ2-5 . TRBV18 . CASSPGRLERETQYF TGTGCCAGCTCACCAGGTCGTCTGGAGAGGGAGACCCAGTACTTC
TRBJ2-5 few TRBV11-2 . CASSGESGETQYF TGTGCCAGCAGCGGGGAATCAGGGGAGACCCAGTACTTC
TRBJ2-3 many TRBV6-2/TRBV6-3 . CASSYSETDTDTQYF TGTGCCAGCAGTTACTCCGAGACCGACACAGATACGCAGTATTTT
TRBJ2-1 . TRBV5-1 TRBD2 CASSGGTSGANEQFF TGCGCCAGCAGCGGGGGGACTAGCGGGGCAAATGAGCAGTTCTTC
TRBJ2-3 . TRBV4-2 TRBD2 CASSHLGGSSGVTDTQYF TGTGCCAGCAGCCATCTCGGGGGGTCTAGCGGGGTCACAGATACGCAGTATTTT
TRBJ2-5 . TRBV5-8 . CASSFPRVRETQYF TGTGCCAGCAGCTTCCCCAGGGTCAGGGAGACCCAGTACTTC
TRBJ1-2 . TRBV27 . CASSAIGRYYGYTF TGTGCCAGCAGTGCAATCGGACGGTACTATGGCTACACCTTC
TRBJ1-5 few TRBV29-1 . CSVGGAQQPQHF TGCAGCGTTGGAGGGGCCCAACAGCCCCAGCATTTT
TRBJ1-4 few TRBV5-6 TRBD1 CASSRTGVEKLFF TGTGCCAGCAGCCGGACAGGGGTCGAAAAACTGTTTTTT
TRBJ1-1 . TRBV20-1 . CSAREMGGTEAFF TGCAGTGCTAGAGAAATGGGTGGGACTGAAGCTTTCTTT
TRBJ2-3 few TRBV2 TRBD2 CASREGADTQYF TGTGCCAGCCGGGAGGGAGCAGATACGCAGTATTTT
TRBJ2-3 . TRBV29-1 . CSDSGPGETDTQYF TGCAGCGATTCTGGGCCTGGGGAAACAGATACGCAGTATTTT
TRBJ1-1 once TRBV27 TRBD1 CASSHGDRLAEAFF TGTGCCAGCAGTCATGGGGACAGACTTGCTGAAGCTTTCTTT
TRBJ2-2 few TRBV4-1 TRBD2 CASSQDLSGGATGELFF TGCGCCAGCAGCCAAGATCTTAGCGGGGGGGCTACCGGGGAGCTGTTTTTT
TRBJ2-5 few TRBV7-8 TRBD1 CASSYGSGDRGRLGETQYF TGTGCCAGCAGCTACGGAAGTGGGGACAGGGGGCGGTTGGGAGAGACCCAGTACTTC
TRBJ1-1 few TRBV7-9 . CASSLAYYAEAFF TGTGCCAGCAGCTTAGCGTACTACGCTGAAGCTTTCTTT
TRBJ2-5 . TRBV20-1 TRBD2 CSAREAGAQETQYF TGCAGTGCTAGAGAAGCGGGAGCGCAAGAGACCCAGTACTTC
TRBJ2-3 . TRBV10-3 . CAISEGPTDTQYF TGTGCCATCAGTGAGGGTCCCACAGATACGCAGTATTTT
TRBJ2-3 few TRBV9 . CASSRGASGSTDTQYF TGTGCCAGCAGCCGAGGTGCGTCAGGTAGCACAGATACGCAGTATTTT
TRBJ1-6 few TRBV12-3/TRBV12-4 . CASSQGGAGGNSPLHF TGTGCCAGCAGTCAGGGAGGGGCGGGTGGTAATTCACCCCTCCACTTT
TRBJ2-5 many TRBV7-2 . CASSRLQETQYF TGTGCCAGCAGCCGCCTCCAAGAGACCCAGTACTTC
TRBJ1-2 many TRBV15 . CATSRDEGNYGYTF TGTGCCACCAGCCGAGACGAAGGGAACTATGGCTACACCTTC
TRBJ2-7 . TRBV6-2/TRBV6-3 . CASSYGSGYEQYF TGTGCCAGCAGTTACGGGAGCGGTTACGAGCAGTACTTC
TRBJ1-2 . TRBV6-1 . CASSPPRAGGYTF TGTGCCAGCAGCCCTCCCAGGGCAGGTGGCTACACCTTC
TRBJ1-4 . TRBV20-1 . CSASATNEKLFF TGCAGTGCTAGTGCAACTAATGAAAAACTGTTTTTT